Below, one TCR beta chain is given with its context. The antigen remains unidentified. These data are taken from a study of radiotherapy plus CTLA-4 blockade in lung cancer. The assay was immunoSEQ multiplex PCR, and TCRdb's table has in-frame clones only and misses some. The top ten hold 4.5% to 6% of the sample, which has 75,000 to 100,000 clones, 88% seen once. Study outcomes and limitations: Some TCR clones had been derived from tumors. These clones expanded in peripheral blood after radiotherapy plus ipilimumab. Early blood T cell clone changes and increased post-radiation serum interferon-beta were reportedly the strongest response predictors.

The specimen comprised peripheral blood, sampled from a patient treated with radiotherapy plus ipilimumab. The source of this sequence is a human donor with non-small cell lung cancer that progressed on radiotherapy plus ipilimumab.

Here the CDR3 DNA reads TGTGCCACCAGCAGAGAGTGGTCAGTCTACAATGAGCAGTTCTTC. Its translation: CATSREWSVYNEQFF. The rearrangement joins TRBV15 to TRBJ2-1; D gene uncertain. The CDR3 is 15 residues long. Trimming removed 0 bases from V and 3 bases from J, with 9 bases in between. Germline V gives CDR1 LNHNV, CDR2 YYDKDF (reference sequence).